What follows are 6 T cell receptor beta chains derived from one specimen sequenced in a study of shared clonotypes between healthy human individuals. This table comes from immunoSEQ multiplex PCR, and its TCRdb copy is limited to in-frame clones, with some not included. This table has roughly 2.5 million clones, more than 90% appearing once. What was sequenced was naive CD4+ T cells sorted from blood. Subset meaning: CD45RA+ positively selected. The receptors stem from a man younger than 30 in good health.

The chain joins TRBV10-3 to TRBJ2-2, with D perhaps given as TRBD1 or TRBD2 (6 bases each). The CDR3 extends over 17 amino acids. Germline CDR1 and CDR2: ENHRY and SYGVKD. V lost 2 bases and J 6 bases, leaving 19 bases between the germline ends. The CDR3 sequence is CAISELNGRGGAGELFF. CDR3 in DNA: TGTGCCATCAGTGAGCTTAACGGCAGGGGAGGAGCCGGGGAGCTGTTTTTT.

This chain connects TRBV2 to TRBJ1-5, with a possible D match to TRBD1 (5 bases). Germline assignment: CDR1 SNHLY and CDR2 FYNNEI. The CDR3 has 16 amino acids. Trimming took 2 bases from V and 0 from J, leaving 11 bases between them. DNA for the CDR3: TGTGCCAGCAGTGAAAGGACACATTATAGCAATCAGCCCCAGCATTTT. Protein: CASSERTHYSNQPQHF. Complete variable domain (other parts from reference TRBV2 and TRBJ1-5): EPEVTQTPSHQVTQMGQEVILRCVPISNHLYFYWYRQILGQKVEFLVSFYNNEISEKSEIFDDQFSVERPDGSNFTLKIRSTKLEDSAMYFCASSERTHYSNQPQHFGDGTRLSIL.

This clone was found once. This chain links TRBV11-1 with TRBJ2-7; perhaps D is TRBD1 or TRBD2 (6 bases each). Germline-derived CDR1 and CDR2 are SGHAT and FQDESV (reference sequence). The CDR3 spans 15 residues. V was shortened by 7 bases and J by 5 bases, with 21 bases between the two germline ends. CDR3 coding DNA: TGTGCCAGCAACCCACAGGGAGGCAAGATACACGAGCAGTACTTC. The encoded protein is CASNPQGGKIHEQYF.

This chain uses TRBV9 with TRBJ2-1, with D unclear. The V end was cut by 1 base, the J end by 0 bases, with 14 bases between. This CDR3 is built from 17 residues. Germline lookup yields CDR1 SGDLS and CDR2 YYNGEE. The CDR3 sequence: CASSVNPASSSYNEQFF. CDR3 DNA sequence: TGTGCCAGCAGCGTAAACCCGGCCTCAAGCTCCTACAATGAGCAGTTCTTC.

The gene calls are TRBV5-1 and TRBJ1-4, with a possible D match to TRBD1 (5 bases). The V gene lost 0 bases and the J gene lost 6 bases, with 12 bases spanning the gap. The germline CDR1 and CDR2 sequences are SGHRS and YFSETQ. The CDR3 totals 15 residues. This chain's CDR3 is CASSLGGTADEKLFF. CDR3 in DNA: TGCGCCAGCAGCTTGGGTGGGACGGCGGATGAAAAACTGTTTTTT.

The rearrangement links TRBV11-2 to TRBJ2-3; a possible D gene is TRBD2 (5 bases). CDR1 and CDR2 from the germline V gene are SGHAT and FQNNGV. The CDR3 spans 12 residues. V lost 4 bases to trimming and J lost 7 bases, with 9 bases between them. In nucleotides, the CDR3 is TGTGCCAGCAGCTCCACGGGATATACGCAGTATTTT. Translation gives CASSSTGYTQYF.